This T cell receptor (beta chain) was sequenced for a study of cytomegalovirus exposure and HLA in healthy donors. PCR primers comprised 60 Vbeta and 13 Jbeta primers. The table came from immunoSEQ multiplex PCR; TCRdb's copy has only in-frame clones and leaves some out. The sample has 130,000 or so clones, around four fifths seen once. The CDR3 consists of 13 residues. V lost 1 base, J lost 1 base, and 6 bases lay in between. From germline, CDR1 is SGHRS and CDR2 YFSETQ. The genes are TRBV5-1 and TRBJ2-7; D not certain. The sample was PBMCs. This clonotype was sampled from a man younger than 45 in good health and CMV-seronegative. CDR3 amino acids: CASSLFNSYEQYF. The DNA for the CDR3 is TGCGCCAGCAGCTTGTTTAATTCCTACGAGCAGTACTTC. Looking up the rest from reference TRBV5-1 and TRBJ2-7 gives the full variable domain: KAGVTQTPRYLIKTRGQQVTLSCSPISGHRSVSWYQQTPGQGLQFLFEYFSETQRNKGNFPGRFSGRQFSNSRSEMNVSTLELGDSALYLCASSLFNSYEQYFGPGTRLTVT.